Below, 19 T cell receptor beta chains from the same sample are listed, as sequenced in a study of blood T cell repertoires in COVID-19. Method: immunoSEQ multiplex PCR; TCRdb's copy keeps in-frame clones and lacks some. This sample carries about 100,000 clones, over 80% of them seen once, and the ten largest clones take approximately 5.8%. The material sequenced was peripheral blood. These receptor sequences come from a man between 50 and 59 years old with active COVID-19.

V is TRBV21-1 and J is TRBJ1-3. TRBV21-1 has pseudogene status. This CDR3 has 13 residues. The CDR3 bases are TGTGCCAGTAATTCCGGGACTCATCGGACCATATATTTT. This sequence encodes CASNSGTHRTIYF.

The V and J genes are TRBV6-5 and TRBJ2-1; no reliable D call. V lost 6 bases and J 8 bases, leaving 14 bases between the germline ends. This CDR3 is built from 13 residues. CDR1 and CDR2 from the germline V gene are MNHEY and SVGAGI. In DNA form, the CDR3 reads TGTGCCAGCAGGTTGCACGAAGCTGATGAGCAGTTCTTC. Protein sequence: CASRLHEADEQFF.

The chain combines TRBV5-4 with TRBJ1-2; 8 bases line up with TRBD1. V lost 4 bases, J lost 4 bases, and 3 bases stayed unmatched. The CDR3 has 13 amino acids. In germline, CDR1 is SGHNT, CDR2 YYREEE (reference sequence). The DNA for the CDR3 is TGTGCCAGCAGCACGACAGGGGTCTATGGCTACACCTTC. It yields the protein CASSTTGVYGYTF.

V is TRBV21-1 and J is TRBJ2-7; TRBD1 is the table's D call and was not checked against the DNA. TRBV21-1 is shown as a pseudogene. The CDR3 consists of 14 residues. In nucleotides, the CDR3 is TGTGCCAGCAGCCATCCCGGGACACCCTACGAGCAGTACTTC. Amino acids: CASSHPGTPYEQYF.

The rearrangement links TRBV6-5 to TRBJ1-2, with TRBD1 as a possible D gene (6 bases). Per the germline V gene, CDR1 is MNHEY and CDR2 is SVGAGI. The length of the CDR3 is 13 residues. The germline V and J ends were trimmed by 5 bases and 1 base, with 8 bases remaining between them. The CDR3 DNA follows: TGTGCCAGCAGTCGACAGGATAACTATGGCTACACCTTC. Translating it yields CASSRQDNYGYTF.

The J gene is TRBJ1-2, the V gene TRBV4-1; D not certain. The CDR3 has 15 amino acids. From germline, CDR1 is MGHRA and CDR2 YSYEKL. The V and J ends lost 7 bases and 4 bases respectively, with 19 bases between them. In nucleotides, the CDR3 is TGCGCCAGCAATAACCCCCCCGCGGGTTTCTATGGCTACACCTTC. Translated: CASNNPPAGFYGYTF.

This clone is a singleton in its sample. The gene calls are TRBV7-9 and TRBJ2-3, with 11 nucleotides matching TRBD2. J lost 0 bases, V lost 3 bases, and 8 bases had no gene match. Per the germline V gene, CDR1 is SEHNR and CDR2 is FQNEAQ (reference sequence). The length of the CDR3 is 18 residues. The CDR3 DNA reads TGTGCCAGCAGCTTTTACGGGACTAGCGGAACTAGCACAGATACGCAGTATTTT. Translating gives CASSFYGTSGTSTDTQYF.

This clone appeared once. The chain carries TRBV28 and TRBJ2-7; 12 nucleotides agree with TRBD1. With 4 bases clipped from V and 5 bases from J, the junction kept 6 bases outside the gene matches. This CDR3 region has 15 residues. Germline-derived CDR1 and CDR2 are MDHEN and SYDVKM. This CDR3 reads CASSSGDRGQDEQYF. DNA of the CDR3: TGTGCCAGCAGTTCTGGGGACAGGGGGCAAGACGAGCAGTACTTC. The variable domain in full, completed from reference TRBV28 and TRBJ2-7, reads DVKVTQSSRYLVKRTGEKVFLECVQDMDHENMFWYRQDPGLGLRLIYFSYDVKMKEKGDIPEGYSVSREKKERFSLILESASTNQTSMYLCASSSGDRGQDEQYFGPGTRLTVT.

The CDR3 bases are TGTGCCAGCAGCTTGGGGACCGGGGGGGCGGTTCAAGAGACCCAGTACTTC. This encodes CASSLGTGGAVQETQYF. The chain carries TRBV7-2 and TRBJ2-5; 8 nucleotides match TRBD2. Germline V gene lookup returns CDR1 SGHTA and CDR2 FQGNSA. After removal of 3 bases from V and 2 bases from J, the junction contained 11 bases not matched to a gene. CDR3 size: 17 residues.

The rearrangement joins TRBV28 to TRBJ2-5; the D is unclear. Trimming cost V 5 bases and J 4 bases, with 17 bases left between them. The CDR3 is 15 amino acids. In germline, CDR1 is MDHEN, CDR2 SYDVKM. CDR3 loop: CASSTPAERPETQYF. The CDR3 nucleotides are TGTGCCAGCAGTACTCCCGCGGAGAGGCCAGAGACCCAGTACTTC.

The rearrangement joins TRBV19 to TRBJ2-3; the match to TRBD2 covers 10 bases. The V gene end was trimmed by 10 bases and the J gene end by 3 bases; junction bases not matched to a gene: 10. The CDR3 spans 15 residues. Per germline, CDR1 LNHDA and CDR2 SQIVND (reference sequence). DNA of the CDR3: TGTGCCACAGCCCCGGGACTAGCGAGGACAGATACGCAGTATTTT. Translation: CATAPGLARTDTQYF.

A remark on this clone: Other DNA sequences of this sample code for an identical CDR3. The gene calls are TRBV3-1 (or the pseudogene TRBV3-2) and TRBJ1-1; D is unresolved. The V and J ends lost 1 base and 4 bases respectively, with 7 bases between them. The CDR3 contains 13 residues. Germline CDR1 is LGHDT and CDR2 is YNNKEL (reference sequence). The CDR3 nucleotides read TGTGCCAGCAGCCAAGGGCCAGGCACTGAAGCTTTCTTT. This translates into CASSQGPGTEAFF.

This clone was observed once. The rearrangement joins TRBV28 to TRBJ2-7; D uncertain. Deletions cut 3 bases from V and 0 bases from J, with 9 bases between. The CDR3 is 14 residues long. Germline V gives CDR1 MDHEN, CDR2 SYDVKM. In DNA, the CDR3 is TGTGCCAGCAGTTTGAGGTACAACTCCTACGAGCAGTACTTC. Protein: CASSLRYNSYEQYF.

CDR3 protein: CASSQVGSHYGYTF. The CDR3 DNA sequence: TGTGCCAGCAGCCAAGTGGGGAGTCACTATGGCTACACCTTC. The V and J genes are TRBV14 and TRBJ1-2; D not certain. The length of the CDR3 is 14 residues. Trimming stripped 1 base from V and 3 bases from J, with 9 bases between. CDR1 and CDR2 from the germline V gene are SGHDN and FVKESK. Combining the CDR3 with reference TRBV14 and TRBJ1-2 gives the whole variable domain EAGVTQFPSHSVIEKGQTVTLRCDPISGHDNLYWYRRVMGKEIKFLLHFVKESKQDESGMPNNRFLAERTGGTYSTLKVQPAELEDSGVYFCASSQVGSHYGYTFGSGTRLTVV.

The chain recombines TRBV18 with TRBJ1-2; tentative D call: TRBD1 (6 bases). V lost 3 bases and J lost 8, with 19 bases in between. This CDR3 is 15 amino acids long. Germline lookup yields CDR1 KGHSH and CDR2 LQKENI. The CDR3 sequence is CASSPSPQGPSGYTF. The CDR3 bases are TGTGCCAGCTCACCGAGCCCCCAGGGGCCCTCCGGCTACACCTTC.

The chain employs TRBV19 and TRBJ2-1; 15 nucleotides agree with TRBD2. Germline loops: CDR1 LNHDA, CDR2 SQIVND (reference sequence). CDR3 length: 17 amino acids. The V gene end was trimmed by 5 bases and the J gene end by 4 bases; junction bases not matched to a gene: 6. The CDR3 here is CASSGTGLAGGYNEQFF. DNA of the CDR3: TGTGCCAGTAGTGGGACGGGACTAGCGGGAGGATACAATGAGCAGTTCTTC.

V gene TRBV7-3 combines with J gene TRBJ2-7, with 7 bases that match TRBD1. J was trimmed by 6 bases and V by 4 bases; bases with no gene match: 6. In germline, CDR1 is SGHTA, CDR2 FQGTGA. CDR3 length equals 13 residues. The CDR3 DNA sequence: TGTGCCAGCAGCTCCACAGGGGCGGGCGAGCAGTACTTC. Amino acid sequence: CASSSTGAGEQYF.

V usage is TRBV25-1 and J usage is TRBJ1-4; 9 bases align to TRBD1. CDR1 is MGHDK and CDR2 is SYGVNS in the germline V gene. CDR3 length: 14 residues. With 3 bases clipped from V and 7 bases from J, the junction kept 3 bases outside the gene matches. The CDR3 is CASSDNRGLEKLFF. CDR3 DNA sequence: TGTGCCAGCAGTGACAACAGGGGGCTTGAAAAACTGTTTTTT.

This clone was detected a few times. The V call is TRBV25-1, the J call TRBJ2-7; no definite D call. Germline V gene sequence: CDR1 MGHDK, CDR2 SYGVNS. The CDR3 runs to 13 residues. V shed 4 bases and J shed 3 bases, with 10 bases lying between them. In DNA form, the CDR3 reads TGTGCCAGCAGTGTCCACTTCTTCTACGAGCAGTACTTC. It translates to CASSVHFFYEQYF.